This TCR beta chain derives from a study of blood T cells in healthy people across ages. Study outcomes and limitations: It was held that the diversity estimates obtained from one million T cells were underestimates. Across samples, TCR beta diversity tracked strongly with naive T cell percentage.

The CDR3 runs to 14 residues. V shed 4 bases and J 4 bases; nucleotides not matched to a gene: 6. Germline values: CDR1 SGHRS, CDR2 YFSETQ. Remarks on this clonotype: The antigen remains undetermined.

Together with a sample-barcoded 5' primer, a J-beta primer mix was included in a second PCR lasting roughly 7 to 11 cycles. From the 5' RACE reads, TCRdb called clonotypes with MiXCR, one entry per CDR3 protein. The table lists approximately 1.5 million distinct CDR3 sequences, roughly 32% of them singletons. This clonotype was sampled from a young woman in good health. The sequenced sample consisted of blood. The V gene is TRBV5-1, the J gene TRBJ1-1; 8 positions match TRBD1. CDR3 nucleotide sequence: TGCGCCAGCAGCCCAAGCAGGGGGCTCACTGAAGCTTTCTTT. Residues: CASSPSRGLTEAFF.